This TCR beta chain appears in the sequencing data of a study of cytomegalovirus exposure and HLA in healthy donors. The study, taken as a whole, reports: In an earlier analysis, most TCR beta V segments were productive about 87% or about 30% of the time. Associated with HLA alleles at 0.05 false discovery rate in a later analysis were approximately 17,000 TCR beta sequences.

The V end was cut by 1 base, the J end by 8 bases, with 9 bases between. The CDR3 sequence is 12 residues long. The germline gives CDR1 SGDLS, CDR2 YYNGEE. About this clone: Its antigen remains unidentified.

PCR was performed using 60 Vbeta and 13 Jbeta primers. Sequencing used immunoSEQ multiplex PCR; TCRdb keeps in-frame clones, though not all of them. The table records under 250,000 clones, more than 65% of them present only once. The sequencing sample was made of PBMCs. V and J are TRBV9 and TRBJ1-2; D uncertain. The source of this sequence is a man in his fifties or sixties in good health and CMV-seronegative. The CDR3 protein is CASSVRGEGYTF. The DNA for the CDR3 is TGTGCCAGCAGCGTACGGGGTGAGGGCTACACCTTC.